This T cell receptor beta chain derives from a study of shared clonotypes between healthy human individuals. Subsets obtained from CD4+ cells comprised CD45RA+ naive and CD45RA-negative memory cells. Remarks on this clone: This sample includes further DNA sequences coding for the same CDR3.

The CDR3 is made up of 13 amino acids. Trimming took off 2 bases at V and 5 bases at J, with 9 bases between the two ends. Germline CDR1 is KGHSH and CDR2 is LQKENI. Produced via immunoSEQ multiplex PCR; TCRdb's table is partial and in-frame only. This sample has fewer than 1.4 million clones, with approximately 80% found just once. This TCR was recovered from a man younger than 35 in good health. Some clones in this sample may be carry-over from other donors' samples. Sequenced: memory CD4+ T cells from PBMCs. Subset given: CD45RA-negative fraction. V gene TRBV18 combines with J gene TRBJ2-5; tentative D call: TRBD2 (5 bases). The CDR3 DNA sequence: TGTGCCAGCTCACCATCCGGGAAGGAGACCCAGTACTTC. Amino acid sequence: CASSPSGKETQYF.